The rows below give T cell receptor beta chains drawn from one sample of a study of cytomegalovirus exposure and HLA in healthy donors. Clones were sequenced by immunoSEQ multiplex PCR, and TCRdb holds only the in-frame ones, with some missing. This table has 200,000 to 250,000 clones, roughly 80% appearing once. Sequencing used PBMCs. These receptor sequences come from a man aged 30 to 45 in good health and CMV-seronegative. CDR3s include the opening cysteine and the closing phenylalanine or tryptophan. The D gene is left open where the match is weak. Rows give clone size only sometimes, using once, few, many, or a class for an expanded clone.

j_call | v_call | clone_size | d_call | cdr3_aa | cdr3_nt
TRBJ1-2 | TRBV10-3 | . | TRBD1 | CATGQGGNYGYTF | TGTGCCACGGGACAGGGTGGGAATTATGGCTACACCTTC
TRBJ2-7 | TRBV28 | . | TRBD1 | CASSLAGQGGEQYF | TGTGCCAGCAGTTTAGCGGGACAGGGGGGCGAGCAGTACTTC
TRBJ2-7 | TRBV7-8 | . | . | CASSFQSYEQYF | TGTGCCAGCAGCTTTCAGTCCTACGAGCAGTACTTC
TRBJ2-2 | TRBV5-1 | . | TRBD2 | CASSLVAGGLAANTGELFF | TGCGCCAGCAGCTTGGTTGCCGGGGGACTAGCGGCGAACACCGGGGAGCTGTTTTTT
TRBJ1-6 | TRBV7-2 | . | TRBD1 | CASSSGDRRNSPLHF | TGTGCCAGCAGCTCCGGGGACAGAAGGAATTCACCCCTCCACTTT
TRBJ2-7 | TRBV19 | . | TRBD1 | CASSRTGQGNYEQYF | TGTGCCAGTAGTAGGACGGGACAGGGAAACTACGAGCAGTACTTC
TRBJ2-7 | TRBV6-1 | . | TRBD1 | CASSEAGTGYEQYF | TGTGCCAGCAGTGAAGCAGGGACAGGCTACGAGCAGTACTTC
TRBJ2-7 | TRBV19 | . | TRBD1 | CASSIIGGQGVNEQYF | TGTGCCAGTAGTATAATAGGGGGACAGGGCGTGAATGAGCAGTACTTC
TRBJ2-5 | TRBV7-9 | . | . | CASSWAGSVETQYF | TGTGCCAGCAGCTGGGCGGGGTCGGTGGAGACCCAGTACTTC
TRBJ1-3 | TRBV18 | . | . | CASSPRNRPSGNTIYF | TGTGCCAGCTCACCACGGAACAGGCCGTCTGGAAACACCATATATTTT
TRBJ2-7 | TRBV27 | . | TRBD1 | CASGDRAPPYEQYF | TGTGCCAGCGGGGACAGGGCCCCCCCCTACGAGCAGTACTTC
TRBJ2-3 | TRBV2 | . | TRBD2 | CASPLRTGGLDTQYF | TGTGCCAGCCCCCTCAGAACGGGGGGGCTTGATACGCAGTATTTT
TRBJ1-6 | TRBV28 | . | . | CASSRGGGGSPLHF | TGTGCCAGCAGTCGGGGAGGAGGAGGATCACCCCTCCACTTT
TRBJ1-6 | TRBV6-5 | once | TRBD1 | CASSGRQGDNSPLHF | TGTGCCAGCAGTGGGAGACAGGGTGATAATTCACCCCTCCACTTT
TRBJ2-3 | TRBV5-6 | . | . | CASSGGRTDTQYF | TGTGCCAGCAGCGGCGGCCGCACAGATACGCAGTATTTT
TRBJ2-7 | TRBV6-6 | . | . | CASSGGTYEQYF | TGTGCCAGCAGTGGAGGCACTTACGAGCAGTACTTC
TRBJ2-7 | TRBV10-2 | . | . | CASSVAGFNEQYF | TGCGCCAGCAGTGTGGCGGGGTTCAACGAGCAGTACTTC
TRBJ2-1 | TRBV18 | . | . | CASSPRTFSPVSSFDEQFF | TGTGCCAGCTCACCACGCACTTTTAGTCCGGTATCTAGCTTCGATGAGCAGTTCTTC
TRBJ1-2 | TRBV7-9 | . | . | CASSLGASYGYTF | TGTGCCAGCAGCTTGGGCGCCAGCTATGGCTACACCTTC
TRBJ2-3 | TRBV9 | . | . | CASSVAQSDTQYF | TGTGCCAGCAGCGTAGCTCAGTCCGATACGCAGTATTTT
TRBJ2-5 | TRBV7-7 | . | . | CASSPAGGLETQYF | TGTGCTAGCAGCCCAGCTGGAGGCCTAGAGACCCAGTACTTC
TRBJ2-7 | TRBV7-8 | . | TRBD1 | CASSSRTGRKLEQYF | TGTGCCAGCAGCTCAAGGACAGGGAGGAAGCTCGAGCAGTACTTC
TRBJ1-4 | TRBV9 | . | . | CASSVDPRETGEKLFF | TGTGCCAGCAGCGTAGACCCGAGGGAGACGGGTGAAAAACTGTTTTTT
TRBJ1-2 | TRBV11-2 | . | . | CASSTGTMEGNYGYTF | TGTGCCAGCAGCACCGGGACGATGGAGGGTAACTATGGCTACACCTTC
TRBJ2-1 | TRBV29-1 | . | TRBD2 | CSSLAGGPRSEQFF | TGCAGCTCCTTAGCGGGGGGGCCTAGAAGTGAGCAGTTCTTC
TRBJ2-2 | TRBV7-2 | . | TRBD2 | CASSLLAGGNTGELFF | TGTGCCAGCAGCCTATTAGCGGGGGGCAACACCGGGGAGCTGTTTTTT
TRBJ2-7 | TRBV6-6 | few | TRBD1 | CASNPTGGKGEQYF | TGTGCCAGCAACCCGACAGGGGGCAAGGGCGAGCAGTACTTC
TRBJ1-3 | TRBV6-5 | . | . | CASSVTASGNTIYF | TGTGCCAGCAGCGTCACTGCCTCTGGAAACACCATATATTTT